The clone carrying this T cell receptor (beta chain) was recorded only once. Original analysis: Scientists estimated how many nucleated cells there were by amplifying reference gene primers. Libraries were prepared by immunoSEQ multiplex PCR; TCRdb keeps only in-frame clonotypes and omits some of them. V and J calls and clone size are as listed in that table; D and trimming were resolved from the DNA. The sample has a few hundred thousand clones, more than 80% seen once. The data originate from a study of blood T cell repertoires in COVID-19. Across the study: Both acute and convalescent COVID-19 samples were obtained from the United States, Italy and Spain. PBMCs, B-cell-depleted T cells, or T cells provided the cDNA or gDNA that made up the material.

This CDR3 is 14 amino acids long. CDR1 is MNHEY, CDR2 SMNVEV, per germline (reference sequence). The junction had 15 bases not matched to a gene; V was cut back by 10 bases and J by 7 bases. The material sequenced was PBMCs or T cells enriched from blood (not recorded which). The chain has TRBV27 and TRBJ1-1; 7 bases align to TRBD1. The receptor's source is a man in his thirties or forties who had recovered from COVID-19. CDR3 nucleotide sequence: TGTGCCACCTACGAATCAGGGGGAGGTCGTGAAGCTTTCTTT. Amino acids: CATYESGGGREAFF.